The sequence of this T cell receptor (beta chain) was determined in a study of blood T cells in healthy people across ages. For this clonotype: Its antigen is not known. A read error may account for a junction end that differs from germline.

The CDR3 extends over 18 amino acids. CDR1 is DFQATT, CDR2 SNEGSKA, per germline (reference sequence). The second PCR ran roughly 7 to 12 cycles with a sample-barcoded 5' primer and J-beta primers. Using its own MiXCR run on the 5' RACE reads, TCRdb lists one record per CDR3 protein. The data contain about 1.8 million distinct CDR3 sequences, roughly 52% of them seen just once; the ten biggest clones take up approximately 2.1%. The study, taken as a whole, reports: Versus aged donors, long-lived donors had higher diversity and more naive CD4+ cells.

The genes are TRBV20-1 and TRBJ2-7; 8 bases fit TRBD2. This receptor was obtained from a woman between 40 and 55 years old in good health. Sequenced: blood. The CDR3 reads CSARVADGAGGLTYGQYF. CDR3 DNA sequence: TGCAGTGCTAGAGTCGCGGACGGGGCGGGGGGCCTAACTTACGGGCAGTACTTC.